One sample yielded the 30 T cell receptor beta chains listed below, sequenced in a study of T-cell reconstitution after alpha-beta-depleted transplantation in children. Researchers prepared the TCRbeta library using unique molecular identifiers, the study reports. In TCRdb, the PCR reads were re-called with MiXCR into one record per CDR3 protein. The table has 900,000 or so distinct CDR3 sequences, roughly 15% seen once. The specimen was PBMCs, mostly from graft donor cells, collected 360 days after TCRalphabeta/CD19-depleted stem cell transplant. The receptors were sampled from a male patient under 18 who had a stem cell transplant for acute lymphoblastic leukemia, so the T cells may come from the graft donor.

J is TRBJ2-1 and V is TRBV2, with D perhaps matching TRBD2 (5 bases). CDR3 size: 16 residues. CDR1 SNHLY and CDR2 FYNNEI come from the germline V gene. Trimming took off 1 base at V and 7 bases at J, with 17 bases between the two ends. The DNA of the CDR3 is TGTGCCAGCAGTGAAGATGGAGGTGCTCGATGGAATGAGCAGTTCTTC. It yields the protein CASSEDGGARWNEQFF.

This clonotype was observed a few times. The CDR3, as DNA: TGTGCCAGCAGCGTAGGCAGGGGCAATCAGCCCCAGCATTTT. Its protein is CASSVGRGNQPQHF. The chain is built from TRBV9 and TRBJ1-5; weak D call: TRBD1 (5 bases). V gave up 0 bases and J gave up 2 bases, with 6 bases separating them. The CDR3 covers 14 residues. CDR1 and CDR2 (germline): SGDLS, YYNGEE.

This clonotype came up a few times. J is TRBJ1-1 and V is TRBV7-9; D unclear. The CDR3 covers 14 residues. Per germline, CDR1 SEHNR and CDR2 FQNEAQ (reference sequence). Trimming removed 3 bases at V and 6 bases at J, with 14 bases between. This chain's CDR3 is CASSFQAEGSEAFF. The CDR3 DNA reads as TGTGCCAGCAGCTTTCAGGCGGAAGGGTCTGAAGCTTTCTTT.

This clonotype was picked up one time. The CDR3 sequence is CASSFGRGRYNEQFF. As DNA, the CDR3 is TGTGCCAGCAGTTTTGGCAGGGGAAGGTACAATGAGCAGTTCTTC. J is TRBJ2-1 and V is TRBV12-3 or TRBV12-4; TRBD1 might be the D (6 bases). V was clipped by 3 bases and J by 4 bases, with 13 bases between them. The CDR3 loop spans 15 amino acids.

This clonotype was counted ten times or more. The rearrangement uses TRBV20-1 and TRBJ2-2; the match to TRBD1 covers 7 bases. This CDR3 has 14 residues. The germline CDR1 and CDR2 sequences are DFQATT and SNEGSKA (reference sequence). Losses at the gene ends were 7 bases for V and 2 bases for J; bases not matched to a gene: 7. In DNA form, the CDR3 reads TGCAGTGTCCCGGGACAGCACAACACCGGGGAGCTGTTTTTT. The encoded protein is CSVPGQHNTGELFF.

J is TRBJ2-7 and V is TRBV7-9; 12 bases are shared with TRBD1. Looked up from germline, CDR1 is SEHNR and CDR2 is FQNEAQ (reference sequence). This CDR3 comprises 15 residues. The ends lost 5 bases at V and 7 bases at J; junction bases unmatched: 9. CDR3 in amino acids: CASSHTGQGAGEQYF. CDR3 sequence (DNA): TGTGCCAGCAGCCACACGGGACAGGGGGCGGGTGAGCAGTACTTC. The full variable domain, with the rest looked up from reference TRBV7-9 and TRBJ2-7, is DTGVSQNPRHKITKRGQNVTFRCDPISEHNRLYWYRQTLGQGPEFLTYFQNEAQLEKSRLLSDRFSAERPKGSFSTLEIQRTEQGDSAMYLCASSHTGQGAGEQYFGPGTRLTVT.

This chain joins TRBV12-3 or TRBV12-4 and TRBJ1-2; 8 bases match TRBD1. The CDR3 runs to 12 residues. The V segment lost 6 bases and the J segment 8 bases; nucleotides outside the gene matches: 5. CDR3 coding DNA: TGTGCCAGCAGACTCAGGGGGCTAGGCTACACCTTC. This sequence encodes CASRLRGLGYTF.

This clonotype was observed a few times. The CDR3 region is CASGQTYEQYF. In DNA form, the CDR3 reads TGTGCCAGCGGCCAGACCTACGAGCAGTACTTC. The chain employs TRBV25-1 and TRBJ2-7, with no clear D. There are 11 residues in the CDR3. V lost 8 bases, J lost 2 bases, and 7 bases lay in between. Germline V gene lookup returns CDR1 MGHDK and CDR2 SYGVNS.

The V gene is TRBV7-2, the J gene TRBJ2-1, with TRBD2 identical over 10 bases. The CDR3 is 15 amino acids. Germline CDR1 is SGHTA and CDR2 is FQGNSA. After removal of 5 bases from V and 7 bases from J, the junction contained 8 bases not matched to a gene. The DNA for the CDR3 is TGTGCCAGCAGCCTACTAGCGGGATCAGGAAATGAGCAGTTCTTC. Translating it yields CASSLLAGSGNEQFF.

This clonotype has a handful of counts. The gene calls are TRBV7-9 and TRBJ2-5; D unresolved. V was cut by 1 base and J by 4 bases, with 13 bases left in between. The length of the CDR3 is 15 residues. Germline-derived CDR1 and CDR2 are SEHNR and FQNEAQ (reference sequence). The CDR3 here is CASSLGGTVTETQYF. The CDR3 DNA sequence: TGTGCCAGCAGCTTAGGAGGAACAGTAACAGAGACCCAGTACTTC.

The chain combines TRBV3-1 with TRBJ1-1; 7 nucleotides line up with TRBD1. J was trimmed by 6 bases and V by 3 bases; bases with no gene match: 4. The CDR3 loop spans 13 amino acids. Germline CDR1 is LGHDT and CDR2 is YNNKEL (reference sequence). Written as DNA, the CDR3 is TGTGCCAGCAGCCATCTCCAGGGGGCTGAAGCTTTCTTT. It encodes CASSHLQGAEAFF. The complete variable domain, with remaining parts taken from reference TRBV3-1 and TRBJ1-1, reads DTAVSQTPKYLVTQMGNDKSIKCEQNLGHDTMYWYKQDSKKFLKIMFSYNNKELIINETVPNRFSPKSPDKAHLNLHINSLELGDSAVYFCASSHLQGAEAFFGQGTRLTVV.

This clonotype was picked up many times. V is TRBV29-1 and J is TRBJ1-1, with TRBD1 as a possible D gene (6 bases). This CDR3 has 12 residues. Germline-derived CDR1 and CDR2 are SQVTM and ANQGSEA. V was trimmed by 3 bases and J by 5 bases, leaving 10 bases between them. The DNA of the CDR3 is TGCAGCGTTGAGAGGGGGAGGACTGAAGCTTTCTTT. Translation gives CSVERGRTEAFF.

The gene calls are TRBV6-5 and TRBJ2-5; 11 positions agree with TRBD2. Germline lookup yields CDR1 MNHEY and CDR2 SVGAGI. The V gene end was trimmed by 6 bases and the J gene end by 1 base; junction bases not matched to a gene: 7. The CDR3 contains 16 residues. The DNA of the CDR3 is TGTGCCAGCAGCTTATCCGGGACTAGCGGCCAAGAGACCCAGTACTTC. Its translation: CASSLSGTSGQETQYF.

Many counts were recorded for this clonotype. V and J are TRBV6-1 and TRBJ2-1, with a weak D call TRBD2 (5 bases). Germline V gene sequence: CDR1 MNHNS, CDR2 SASEGT. Trimming cost V 8 bases and J 5 bases, with 10 bases left between them. CDR3 length: 12 residues. CDR3 in DNA: TGTGCCAGCCGGGAAATTCACAATGAGCAGTTCTTC. Protein product: CASREIHNEQFF.

The chain links TRBV20-1 to TRBJ2-3; the match to TRBD2 covers 7 bases. J lost 6 bases, V lost 5 bases, and 17 bases had no gene match. CDR1 is DFQATT, CDR2 SNEGSKA, per germline (reference sequence). CDR3 length equals 16 residues. The CDR3 DNA sequence: TGCAGTGCTCGGCCTCGGCGGCGGGAGACAGCGGATACGCAGTATTTT. Protein product: CSARPRRRETADTQYF.

This clonotype was picked up a small number of times. The rearrangement uses TRBV6-2 or TRBV6-3 and TRBJ2-4; a possible D gene is TRBD2 (5 bases). CDR1 is MNHEY and CDR2 is SVGEGT in the germline V gene. This CDR3 spans 16 amino acids. The V gene lost 5 bases and the J gene lost 0 bases, with 14 bases spanning the gap. Written as DNA, the CDR3 is TGTGCCAGCAGTATCGGACTGATACTAGCCAAAAACATTCAGTACTTC. Translated, it gives CASSIGLILAKNIQYF.

The V call is TRBV20-1, the J call TRBJ1-2, with D unclear. The CDR3 extends over 14 amino acids. Germline V gives CDR1 DFQATT, CDR2 SNEGSKA (reference sequence). The V end was cut by 0 bases, the J end by 5 bases, with 13 bases between. The DNA for the CDR3 is TGCAGTGCTAGAGATCTCGCCGTCCTATATGGCTACACCTTC. It codes for CSARDLAVLYGYTF.

This chain connects TRBV7-3 to TRBJ2-6; possible D gene TRBD1, 6 bases. The CDR3 covers 18 residues. Germline V gene sequence: CDR1 SGHTA, CDR2 FQGTGA. V was pared by 3 bases and J by 0 bases, with 15 bases between. The CDR3 reads CASSFIGRGLSGANVLTF. The CDR3, as DNA: TGTGCCAGCAGCTTTATCGGCAGGGGCCTCTCTGGGGCCAACGTCCTGACTTTC.

V usage is TRBV7-9 and J usage is TRBJ2-1; 8 bases align to TRBD2. The ends lost 5 bases at V and 6 bases at J; junction bases unmatched: 12. From germline, CDR1 is SEHNR and CDR2 FQNEAQ (reference sequence). This CDR3 region has 16 residues. The CDR3 region is CASSPQGQRGFNEQFF. CDR3 coding DNA: TGTGCCAGCAGCCCCCAGGGGCAGCGGGGGTTCAATGAGCAGTTCTTC.

V is TRBV10-3 and J is TRBJ2-7; TRBD1 matches at 7 bases. The trim removed 6 bases at V and 2 bases at J, leaving 1 base unmatched. This CDR3 is 12 amino acids long. The germline CDR1 and CDR2 sequences are ENHRY and SYGVKD. CDR3 residues: CAIRGQTYEQYF. In DNA, the CDR3 is TGTGCCATCAGGGGACAGACCTACGAGCAGTACTTC.

Of note for this clonotype: The germline gene is not matched at one end of the junction; a read error may be the cause. Here the CDR3 reads CASRLWGVDEQYF. CDR3 DNA sequence: TGTGCCAGCAGATTATGGGGAGTAGACGAGCAGTACTTC. The V and J genes are TRBV28 and TRBJ2-7; D may be TRBD2 (5 bases). The germline V gene encodes CDR1 MDHEN and CDR2 SYDVKM. This CDR3 region has 13 residues.

This sequence joins TRBV9 and TRBJ1-1; the D is unclear. Deletions cut 3 bases from V and 2 bases from J, with 11 bases between. Germline loops: CDR1 SGDLS, CDR2 YYNGEE. The CDR3 covers 14 residues. CDR3 DNA: TGTGCCAGCAGCGGCCCCCCGGGTAACACTGAAGCTTTCTTT. This codes for CASSGPPGNTEAFF.

This clonotype was seen at least ten times. The chain joins TRBV24-1 to TRBJ2-2, with no clear D. The V gene lost 4 bases and the J gene lost 2 bases, with 4 bases spanning the gap. The CDR3 has 13 residues. Germline CDR1 reads KGHDR; CDR2 reads SFDVKD. The CDR3 region is CATSEINTGELFF. The CDR3 DNA reads as TGTGCCACCAGTGAGATAAACACCGGGGAGCTGTTTTTT.

This clonotype was picked up many times. The chain carries TRBV6-5 and TRBJ2-3, with TRBD2 matching over 12 bases. Looked up from germline, CDR1 is MNHEY and CDR2 is SVGAGI. Trimming took 3 bases from V and 5 from J; bases not matched to a gene: 3. The CDR3 runs to 15 residues. The CDR3 loop is CASSYLAGGVDTQYF. As DNA, the CDR3 is TGTGCCAGCAGTTATCTAGCGGGAGGGGTAGATACGCAGTATTTT.

V and J are TRBV18 and TRBJ1-3; perhaps TRBD1 as D (5 bases). The germline V gene has CDR1 KGHSH and CDR2 LQKENI. The V gene lost 3 bases and the J gene lost 4 bases, with 19 bases spanning the gap. There are 17 residues in the CDR3. The chain's CDR3 is CASSPNLHQGSGNTIYF. The CDR3 DNA sequence: TGTGCCAGCTCACCGAACCTCCACCAGGGTTCCGGAAACACCATATATTTT.

The chain joins TRBV20-1 to TRBJ1-4; possibly TRBD1 for D (5 bases). The CDR3 has 17 residues. Germline loops: CDR1 DFQATT, CDR2 SNEGSKA (reference sequence). The CDR3 sequence is CCARDRGRHRGNEKLFF. The CDR3 nucleotides read TGCTGCGCTAGAGATCGGGGGAGGCACAGAGGGAATGAAAAACTGTTTTTT.

This chain connects TRBV7-2 to TRBJ2-3; 10 positions match TRBD2. The CDR3 has 17 residues. J lost 7 bases, V lost 1 base, and 11 bases had no gene match. CDR1 is SGHTA and CDR2 is FQGNSA in the germline V gene. The CDR3 coding sequence is TGTGCCAGCAGCTTAGGCCGGAGCGGGAGGGCGGTATATACGCAGTATTTT. Its protein product is CASSLGRSGRAVYTQYF.

This clonotype was seen only a few times. This rearrangement joins TRBV5-1 to TRBJ2-5; D is ambiguous. The CDR3 length is 15 residues. Trimming removed 4 bases from V and 0 bases from J, with 13 bases in between. CDR1 SGHRS and CDR2 YFSETQ come from the germline V gene. The CDR3, as DNA: TGCGCCAGCAGCAACGACCGGTCGTACCAAGAGACCCAGTACTTC. This sequence encodes CASSNDRSYQETQYF. The full variable domain, its missing parts supplied by reference TRBV5-1 and TRBJ2-5, is KAGVTQTPRYLIKTRGQQVTLSCSPISGHRSVSWYQQTPGQGLQFLFEYFSETQRNKGNFPGRFSGRQFSNSRSEMNVSTLELGDSALYLCASSNDRSYQETQYFGPGTRLLVL.

The rearrangement uses TRBV6-1 and TRBJ1-5, with D uncertain. CDR1 MNHNS and CDR2 SASEGT come from the germline V gene. The germline V and J ends were trimmed by 2 bases and 0 bases, with 14 bases remaining between them. This CDR3 comprises 17 residues. The CDR3 loop is CASSEQQIINSNQPQHF. For the CDR3, the DNA is TGTGCCAGCAGTGAACAACAGATCATTAATAGCAATCAGCCCCAGCATTTT.

This chain uses TRBV7-9 with TRBJ2-1, with no clear D. The CDR3 extends over 12 amino acids. Per germline, CDR1 SEHNR and CDR2 FQNEAQ (reference sequence). Trimming shortened V by 5 bases and J by 9 bases, and 11 bases separated the two germline ends. The CDR3 sequence is CASSPPAPEQFF. Here the CDR3 DNA reads TGTGCCAGCAGCCCCCCTGCCCCTGAGCAGTTCTTC.